This T cell receptor (beta chain) was captured in a study of blood T cell repertoires in COVID-19 (dated by TCRdb to 2020 to 2021). Some background on the complete study: Samples from collaborators originated in the United States, Italy and Spain and spanned both the acute and convalescent phases of COVID-19. The material from the prospective study consisted of cDNA or gDNA derived from T cells, B-cell-depleted T cells, or PBMCs. Subjects who had been exposed to COVID-19, were actively infected with it, or had recovered from it provided the deeply sampled blood TCRbeta repertoires that made up the dataset. The repertoires were released in a freely available public database intended as a resource for research on the immune response to SARS-CoV-2. Samples were obtained from the ongoing ImmuneRACE study (first 160 participants) and from about 1,300 subjects provided by 6 global collaborators. Sample metadata almost always included a de-identified subject ID, COVID-19 status, age in years and sex. Where available, HLA class I and class II types were taken from metadata supplied by the sample provider and were not determined by assay-based typing. The paper as a whole reports these results and caveats: How much clinical and demographic metadata was included differed by source and by participant, and the metadata was provided uncurated.

The collaborating institutions used their own protocols to collect whole blood in K2EDTA tubes. For TCRbeta analysis, collaborators shipped samples in one of three forms: frozen whole blood, isolated PBMCs, or DNA extracted from either of those sample types. The trim is 5 bases for V and 5 bases for J, with a gap of 9 bases between the germline ends. The CDR3 numbers 13 residues from cysteine through phenylalanine. CDR3 DNA is the only sequence kept; it has 39 bases, read in frame from the first base. Reading the germline V gene gives CDR1 SGHNT and CDR2 YENEEA. The immunoSEQ Assay, a bias-controlled multiplex PCR, was used to amplify TCRbeta CDR3 regions from genomic DNA. The published analysis was carried out like this. Within the assay, amplification of reference gene primers was used to estimate how many nucleated cells each sample contained. To quantify the absolute abundance of each unique TCRbeta CDR3 rearrangement, sequence reads were collapsed and filtered. Productive Simpson clonality was computed per sample as the square root of Simpson's diversity index over productive rearrangements. Sourced from immuneACCESS, this table was stored by TCRdb with only in-frame sequences that have V and J called. A share of the clones is absent; for the studies checked, an unresolved V gene accounts for under half, and the remainder has no known explanation. V and J calls and clone size are copied from that table; D and trimming were computed from the DNA. This sample lists approximately 94,000 clones; approximately 90% were detected once. The top ten constitute approximately 4.1% of the sample.

A remark on this clone: This receptor's antigen is unknown. Nothing much larger sits one base from this clone, and base qualities are not available.

The sample comprised peripheral blood. Recombination connected TRBV11-3 to TRBJ2-2; 5 matching bases give a weak D call of TRBD1. The source of this sequence is a woman in her forties or fifties in a cohort sampled during active COVID-19. The CDR3 protein sequence reads: CASSKQETGELFF. The DNA is as follows: TGTGCCAGCAGCAAACAGGAAACCGGGGAGCTGTTTTTT. With the portions outside the CDR3 filled from the reference TRBV11-3 and TRBJ2-2 genes, the complete variable region becomes EAGVVQSPRYKIIEKKQPVAFWCNPISGHNTLYWYLQNLGQGPELLIRYENEEAVDDSQLPKDRFSAERLKGVDSTLKIQPAELGDSAVYLCASSKQETGELFFGEGSRLTVL.